The clone carrying this TCR beta chain came up many times. Its antigen is still unknown. This sample is drawn from a study of blood T cells in healthy people across ages. Study observations and caveats: PBMCs left unsorted prevented a conclusive naive versus antigen-experienced comparison.

For every donor, a draw yielded 8.5 to 10 milliliters of peripheral blood. The CDR3 is 14 amino acids. The V and J ends lost 1 base and 7 bases respectively, with 15 bases between them. Germline assignment: CDR1 SGDLS and CDR2 YYNGEE. Primers used in a second PCR of about 6 to 12 cycles were a sample-barcoded 5' primer and a J-beta primer mix. TCRdb used MiXCR to reprocess the 5' RACE reads, holding one entry per CDR3 protein. Among some 1.5 million distinct CDR3 sequences listed, roughly 30% were seen once. V and J are TRBV9 and TRBJ2-7; D unresolved. The sequence was obtained from a woman under 40 in good health. The sequencing sample was made of blood. The CDR3 sequence: CASSVSAGLGEQYF. In DNA form, the CDR3 reads TGTGCCAGCAGCGTATCGGCAGGCTTGGGGGAGCAGTACTTC. Looking up the rest from reference TRBV9 and TRBJ2-7 gives the full variable domain: DSGVTQTPKHLITATGQRVTLRCSPRSGDLSVYWYQQSLDQGLQFLIQYYNGEERAKGNILERFSAQQFPDLHSELNLSSLELGDSALYFCASSVSAGLGEQYFGPGTRLTVT.